This passage covers 5 T cell receptor beta chains from one sample sequenced in a study of tumor-infiltrating lymphocytes in primary liver carcinoma. In addition to blood RNA drawn from unsorted whole blood, germline DNA was extracted. A constant-region primer primed TCR beta cDNA synthesis from about 550 ng of total RNA. Three nested multiplex PCR rounds, a slightly modified ARM-PCR, produced the libraries for TCR beta. The two initial PCR rounds, roughly 11 cycles each, used TRBV1-TRBV30 forward and C-beta reverse primers. TCRdb reprocessed the multiplex PCR reads via MiXCR and lists one record per CDR3 protein. The table shows hundreds of thousands of distinct CDR3 sequences, with about three fifths occurring only once. Sequenced sample: peripheral blood. These receptors all come from a woman aged 30 to 39 with primary liver carcinoma and hepatitis B virus infection.

On this clonotype itself: This may stem from a read error, because a much larger clone lies one nucleotide away. The CDR3 carries no conserved terminal phenylalanine or tryptophan, so it likely arises from a read error. V is TRBV6-5 and J is TRBJ2-1; D is unresolved. Trimming removed 0 bases from V and 10 bases from J, with 13 bases in between. This CDR3 is 14 amino acids long. Germline CDR1 MNHEY, CDR2 SVGAGI. The CDR3 region has the DNA TGTGCCAGCAGTTACTCGAACGGCCCCGACGAGCAGTTCTTG. Amino acids: CASSYSNGPDEQFL.

V and J are TRBV18 and TRBJ1-5; a possible D gene is TRBD1 (6 bases). Trimming removed 3 bases from V and 5 bases from J, with 14 bases in between. The CDR3 spans 15 residues. Germline values: CDR1 KGHSH, CDR2 LQKENI. The CDR3 DNA sequence: TGTGCCAGCTCACCGAAAGGGACAAGGGATCAGCCCCAGCATTTT. It is translated as CASSPKGTRDQPQHF.

This clonotype was recorded a few times. The chain carries TRBV5-4 and TRBJ2-1; the match to TRBD1 covers 7 bases. Germline values: CDR1 SGHNT, CDR2 YYREEE (reference sequence). This CDR3 spans 17 amino acids. V gave up 3 bases and J gave up 1 base; unmatched junction bases: 10. CDR3 amino acids: CASSSKNRGMSYNEQFF. CDR3 DNA: TGTGCCAGCAGCTCGAAAAACAGGGGAATGTCCTACAATGAGCAGTTCTTC.

Only a few counts were recorded for this clonotype. This may come from a read error, since a much larger clone is one base off. This chain joins TRBV6-2 or TRBV6-3 and TRBJ1-5; D gene ambiguous. The CDR3 length is 13 residues. The germline CDR1 and CDR2 sequences are MNHEY and SVGEGT. Trimming took 6 bases from V and 4 from J, leaving 10 bases between them. The CDR3 protein is CASSAAENQPQHF. CDR3 nucleotide sequence: TGTGCCAGCAGCGCGGCGGAAAATCAGCCCCAGCATTTT.

There are many counts of this clonotype. The V gene is TRBV12-3 or TRBV12-4, the J gene TRBJ1-1, with 7 bases lining up with TRBD1. This CDR3 contains 16 residues. Trimming at V came to 2 bases and at J to 5 bases, leaving 11 bases not matched to a gene. The CDR3 DNA is TGTGCCAGCAGTTTAAGTTGGGGGGACAGAGGGACTGAAGCTTTCTTT. Translating gives CASSLSWGDRGTEAFF.